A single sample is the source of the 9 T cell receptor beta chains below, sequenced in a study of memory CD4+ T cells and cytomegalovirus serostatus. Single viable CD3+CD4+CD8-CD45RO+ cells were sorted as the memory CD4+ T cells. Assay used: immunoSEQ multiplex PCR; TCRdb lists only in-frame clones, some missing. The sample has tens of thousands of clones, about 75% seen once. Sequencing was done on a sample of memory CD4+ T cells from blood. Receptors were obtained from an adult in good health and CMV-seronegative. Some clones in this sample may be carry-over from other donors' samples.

The CDR3 protein is CASSFGTAANYGYTF. DNA for the CDR3: TGTGCCAGCAGCTTTGGTACGGCAGCTAACTATGGCTACACCTTC. The chain combines TRBV7-9 with TRBJ1-2, with unresolved D. Per germline, CDR1 SEHNR and CDR2 FQNEAQ (reference sequence). The CDR3 totals 15 residues. Trimming shortened V by 3 bases and J by 0 bases, and 11 bases separated the two germline ends. Complete variable domain (other parts from reference TRBV7-9 and TRBJ1-2): DTGVSQNPRHKITKRGQNVTFRCDPISEHNRLYWYRQTLGQGPEFLTYFQNEAQLEKSRLLSDRFSAERPKGSFSTLEIQRTEQGDSAMYLCASSFGTAANYGYTFGSGTRLTVV.

CDR3 loop: CASSYYTGELFF. The CDR3 DNA follows: TGTGCCAGCAGCTATTACACCGGGGAGCTGTTTTTT. The chain joins TRBV14 to TRBJ2-2; D is uncertain. CDR3 length: 12 residues. Deletions cut 5 bases from V and 3 bases from J, with 4 bases between. In germline, CDR1 is SGHDN, CDR2 FVKESK.

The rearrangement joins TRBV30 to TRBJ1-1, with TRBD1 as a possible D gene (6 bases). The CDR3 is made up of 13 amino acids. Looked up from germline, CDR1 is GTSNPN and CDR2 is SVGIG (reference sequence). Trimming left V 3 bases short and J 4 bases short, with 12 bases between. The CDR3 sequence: CAWSLQGRTEAFF. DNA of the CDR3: TGTGCCTGGAGCCTACAGGGACGCACTGAAGCTTTCTTT.

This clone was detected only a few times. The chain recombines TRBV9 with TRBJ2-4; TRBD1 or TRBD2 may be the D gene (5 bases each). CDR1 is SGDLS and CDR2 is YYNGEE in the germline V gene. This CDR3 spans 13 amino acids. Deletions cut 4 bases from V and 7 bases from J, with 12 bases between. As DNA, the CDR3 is TGTGCCAGCAGCCTGGGGGTTTGGAACATTCAGTACTTC. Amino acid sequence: CASSLGVWNIQYF.

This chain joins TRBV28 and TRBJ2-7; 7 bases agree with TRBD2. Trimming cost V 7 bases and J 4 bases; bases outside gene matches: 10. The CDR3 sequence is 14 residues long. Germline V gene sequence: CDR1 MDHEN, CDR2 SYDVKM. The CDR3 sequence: CASTGGRKFYEQYF. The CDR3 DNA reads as TGTGCCAGCACCGGGGGGAGGAAGTTTTACGAGCAGTACTTC.

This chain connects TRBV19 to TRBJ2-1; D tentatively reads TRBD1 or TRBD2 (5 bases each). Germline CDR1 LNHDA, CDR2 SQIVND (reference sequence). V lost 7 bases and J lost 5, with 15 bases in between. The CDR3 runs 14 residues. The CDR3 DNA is TGTGCCAGTAAGAGGGCTAGAGGGGACAATGAGCAGTTCTTC. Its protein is CASKRARGDNEQFF.

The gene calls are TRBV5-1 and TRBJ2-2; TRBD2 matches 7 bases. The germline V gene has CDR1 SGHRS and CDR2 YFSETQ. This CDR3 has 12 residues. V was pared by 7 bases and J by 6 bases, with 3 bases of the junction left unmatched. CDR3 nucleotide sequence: TGCGCCAGCGGTGGACTAGCCGGGGAGCTGTTTTTT. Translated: CASGGLAGELFF.

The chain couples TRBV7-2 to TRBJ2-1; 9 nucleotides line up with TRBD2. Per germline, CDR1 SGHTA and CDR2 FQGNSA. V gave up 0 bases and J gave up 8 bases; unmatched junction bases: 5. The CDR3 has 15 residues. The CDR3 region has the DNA TGTGCCAGCAGCTTAGCTAGCGGGGGAACCCATGAGCAGTTCTTC. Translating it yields CASSLASGGTHEQFF. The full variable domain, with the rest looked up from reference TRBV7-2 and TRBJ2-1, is GAGVSQSPSNKVTEKGKDVELRCDPISGHTALYWYRQSLGQGLEFLIYFQGNSAPDKSGLPSDRFSAERTGGSVSTLTIQRTQQEDSAVYLCASSLASGGTHEQFFGPGTRLTVL.

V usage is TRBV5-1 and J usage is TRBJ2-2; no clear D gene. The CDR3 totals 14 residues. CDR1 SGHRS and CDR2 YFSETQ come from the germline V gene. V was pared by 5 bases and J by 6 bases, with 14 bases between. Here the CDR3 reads CASRGREGSGELFF. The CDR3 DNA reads TGCGCCAGCAGAGGTAGGGAAGGATCCGGGGAGCTGTTTTTT.